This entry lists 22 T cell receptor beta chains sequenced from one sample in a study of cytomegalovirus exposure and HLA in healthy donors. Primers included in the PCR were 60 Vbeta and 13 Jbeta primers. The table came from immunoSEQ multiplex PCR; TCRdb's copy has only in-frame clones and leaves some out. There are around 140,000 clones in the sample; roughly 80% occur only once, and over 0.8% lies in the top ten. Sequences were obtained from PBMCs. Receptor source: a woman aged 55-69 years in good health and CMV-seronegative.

CDR3 amino acids: CASSLGIQGAEETQYF. The CDR3 nucleotides read TGTGCCAGCAGCTTAGGGATCCAGGGGGCAGAAGAGACCCAGTACTTC. The J gene is TRBJ2-5, the V gene TRBV11-3, with 8 nucleotides matching TRBD1. CDR3 size: 16 residues. Looked up from germline, CDR1 is SGHNT and CDR2 is YENEEA. V trimming: 1 base; J trimming: 3 bases; junction bases outside the gene matches: 7. Supplemented by reference TRBV11-3 and TRBJ2-5, the full variable domain reads EAGVVQSPRYKIIEKKQPVAFWCNPISGHNTLYWYLQNLGQGPELLIRYENEEAVDDSQLPKDRFSAERLKGVDSTLKIQPAELGDSAVYLCASSLGIQGAEETQYFGPGTRLLVL.

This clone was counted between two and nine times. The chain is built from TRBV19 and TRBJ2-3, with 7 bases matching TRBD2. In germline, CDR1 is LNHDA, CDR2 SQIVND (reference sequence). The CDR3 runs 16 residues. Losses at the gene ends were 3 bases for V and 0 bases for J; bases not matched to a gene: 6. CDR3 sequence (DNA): TGTGCCAGTAGTATTATTGTGGGGGGGAGCACAGATACGCAGTATTTT. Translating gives CASSIIVGGSTDTQYF.

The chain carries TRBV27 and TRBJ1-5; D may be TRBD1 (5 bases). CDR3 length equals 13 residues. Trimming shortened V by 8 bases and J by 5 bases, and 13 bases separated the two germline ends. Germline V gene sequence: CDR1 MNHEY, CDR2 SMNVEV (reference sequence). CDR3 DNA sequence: TGTGCCAGCCCCCGGCAGGGCTATCAGCCCCAGCATTTT. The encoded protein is CASPRQGYQPQHF.

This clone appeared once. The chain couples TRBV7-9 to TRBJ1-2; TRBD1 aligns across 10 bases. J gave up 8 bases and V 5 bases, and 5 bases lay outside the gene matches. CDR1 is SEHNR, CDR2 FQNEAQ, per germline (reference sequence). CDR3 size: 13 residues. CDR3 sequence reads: CASSATDRGGYTF. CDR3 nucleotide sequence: TGTGCCAGCAGCGCAACGGACAGGGGGGGCTACACCTTC.

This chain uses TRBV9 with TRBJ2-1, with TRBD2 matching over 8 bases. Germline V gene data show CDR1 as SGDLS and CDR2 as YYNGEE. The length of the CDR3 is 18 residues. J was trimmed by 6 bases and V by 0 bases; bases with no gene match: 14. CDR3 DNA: TGTGCCAGCAGCGTAGACCGACTGGGAGCGGGGGTTTTCAATGAGCAGTTCTTC. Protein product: CASSVDRLGAGVFNEQFF.

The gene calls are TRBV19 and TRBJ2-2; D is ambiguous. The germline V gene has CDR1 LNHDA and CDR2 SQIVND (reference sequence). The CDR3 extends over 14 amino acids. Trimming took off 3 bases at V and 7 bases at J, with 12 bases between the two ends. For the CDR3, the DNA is TGTGCCAGTAGTATGGTTAGGAGTGGCGGGGAGCTGTTTTTT. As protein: CASSMVRSGGELFF. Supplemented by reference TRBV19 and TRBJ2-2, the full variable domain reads DGGITQSPKYLFRKEGQNVTLSCEQNLNHDAMYWYRQDPGQGLRLIYYSQIVNDFQKGDIAEGYSVSREKKESFPLTVTSAQKNPTAFYLCASSMVRSGGELFFGEGSRLTVL.

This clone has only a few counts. The DNA of the CDR3 is TGTGCCAGCAGTGACAGGGGTGGTGAAAAACTGTTTTTT. Translating it yields CASSDRGGEKLFF. This sequence joins TRBV5-4 and TRBJ1-4, with TRBD1 identical over 8 bases. J gave up 7 bases and V 5 bases, and 4 bases lay outside the gene matches. Germline CDR1 reads SGHNT; CDR2 reads YYREEE (reference sequence). This CDR3 contains 13 residues.

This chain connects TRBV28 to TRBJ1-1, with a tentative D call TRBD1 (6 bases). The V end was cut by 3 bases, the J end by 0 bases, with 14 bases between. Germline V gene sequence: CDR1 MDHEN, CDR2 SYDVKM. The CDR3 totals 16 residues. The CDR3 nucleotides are TGTGCCAGCAGTTTCGAACAGGGCAACGTGAACACTGAAGCTTTCTTT. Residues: CASSFEQGNVNTEAFF.

Written as DNA, the CDR3 is TGTGCCAGCAGCTTTTTAGCGTATGGCTACACCTTC. Translated: CASSFLAYGYTF. The chain links TRBV7-9 to TRBJ1-2, with D uncertain. This CDR3 is 12 amino acids long. The germline CDR1 and CDR2 sequences are SEHNR and FQNEAQ (reference sequence). Between the trimmed V and J ends, which lost 3 bases and 5 bases, there was a span of 7 bases.

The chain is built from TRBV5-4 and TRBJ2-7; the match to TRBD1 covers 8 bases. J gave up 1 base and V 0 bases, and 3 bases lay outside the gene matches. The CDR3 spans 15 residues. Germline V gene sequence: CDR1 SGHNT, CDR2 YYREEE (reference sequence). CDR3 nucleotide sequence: TGTGCCAGCAGCTTGGCGAGACAGGGGTCCTACGAGCAGTACTTC. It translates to CASSLARQGSYEQYF.

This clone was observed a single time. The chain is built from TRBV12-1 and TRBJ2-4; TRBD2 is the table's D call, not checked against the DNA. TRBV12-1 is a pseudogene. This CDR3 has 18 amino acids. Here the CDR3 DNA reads TGTGCCAGCAGCCCACTTCCAGCGGGAGGACTAGCCAAAAACATTCAGTACTTC. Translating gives CASSPLPAGGLAKNIQYF.

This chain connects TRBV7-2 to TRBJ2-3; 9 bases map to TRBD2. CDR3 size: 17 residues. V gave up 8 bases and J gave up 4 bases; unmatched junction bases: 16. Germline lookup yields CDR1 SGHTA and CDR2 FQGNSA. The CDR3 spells CASVPRRLGLASDTQYF. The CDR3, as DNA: TGTGCCAGCGTTCCGAGGCGGTTAGGACTAGCGTCAGATACGCAGTATTTT.

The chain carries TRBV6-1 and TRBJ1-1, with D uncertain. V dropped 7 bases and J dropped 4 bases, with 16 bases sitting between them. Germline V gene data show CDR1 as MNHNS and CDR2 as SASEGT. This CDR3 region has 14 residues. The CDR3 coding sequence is TGTGCCAGCAAACGGGAGGGTCTGGGCACTGAAGCTTTCTTT. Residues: CASKREGLGTEAFF.

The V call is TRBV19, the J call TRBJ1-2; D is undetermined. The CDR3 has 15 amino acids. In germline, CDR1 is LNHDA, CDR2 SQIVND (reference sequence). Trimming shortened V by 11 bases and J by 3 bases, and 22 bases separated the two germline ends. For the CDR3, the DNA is TGTGCCGCCTCGCCCGCACAGCTTCTTTACTATGGCTACACCTTC. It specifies CAASPAQLLYYGYTF.

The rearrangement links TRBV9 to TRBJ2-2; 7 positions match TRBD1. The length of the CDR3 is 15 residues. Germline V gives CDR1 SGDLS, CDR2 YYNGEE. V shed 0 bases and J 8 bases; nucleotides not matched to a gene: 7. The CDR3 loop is CASSVGTGTRGELFF. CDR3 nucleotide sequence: TGTGCCAGCAGCGTAGGGACAGGCACTAGGGGGGAGCTGTTTTTT.

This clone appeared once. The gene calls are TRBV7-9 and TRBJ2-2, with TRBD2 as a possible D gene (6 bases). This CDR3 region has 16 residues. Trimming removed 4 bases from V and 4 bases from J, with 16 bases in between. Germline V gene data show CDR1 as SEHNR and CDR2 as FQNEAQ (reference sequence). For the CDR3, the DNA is TGTGCCAGCAGCTCCTGGCGGGGCAGCCTCACCGGGGAGCTGTTTTTT. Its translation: CASSSWRGSLTGELFF. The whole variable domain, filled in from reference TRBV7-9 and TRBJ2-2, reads DTGVSQNPRHKITKRGQNVTFRCDPISEHNRLYWYRQTLGQGPEFLTYFQNEAQLEKSRLLSDRFSAERPKGSFSTLEIQRTEQGDSAMYLCASSSWRGSLTGELFFGEGSRLTVL.

The CDR3 DNA reads TGCAGCGTTGACAGGGGGAACACTGAAGCTTTCTTT. Protein: CSVDRGNTEAFF. This chain uses TRBV29-1 with TRBJ1-1; a possible D gene is TRBD1 (6 bases). Germline V gene sequence: CDR1 SQVTM, CDR2 ANQGSEA. This CDR3 is 12 amino acids long. V lost 3 bases and J 1 base, leaving 6 bases between the germline ends.

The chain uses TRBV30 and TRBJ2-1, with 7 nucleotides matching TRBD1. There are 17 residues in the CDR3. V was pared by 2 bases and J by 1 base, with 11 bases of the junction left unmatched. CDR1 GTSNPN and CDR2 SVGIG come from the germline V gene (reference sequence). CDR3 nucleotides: TGTGCCTGGAGTTTTGGGAGCAGGGGGAGATCCTACAATGAGCAGTTCTTC. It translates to CAWSFGSRGRSYNEQFF.

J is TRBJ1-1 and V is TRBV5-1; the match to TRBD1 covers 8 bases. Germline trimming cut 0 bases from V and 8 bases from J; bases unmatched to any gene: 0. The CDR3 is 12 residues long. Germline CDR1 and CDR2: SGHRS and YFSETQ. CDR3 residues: CASSLGTGEAFF. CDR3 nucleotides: TGCGCCAGCAGCTTGGGGACAGGGGAAGCTTTCTTT.

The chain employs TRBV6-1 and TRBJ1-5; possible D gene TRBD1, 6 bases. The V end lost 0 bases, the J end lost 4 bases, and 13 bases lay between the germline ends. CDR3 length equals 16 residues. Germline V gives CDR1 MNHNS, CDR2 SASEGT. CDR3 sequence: CASSEAGDTPNQPQHF. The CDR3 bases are TGTGCCAGCAGTGAAGCGGGGGACACCCCAAATCAGCCCCAGCATTTT.

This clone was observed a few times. The CDR3 DNA follows: TGTGCCAGCAAGGGGAGGGGTACTAATGAAAAACTGTTTTTT. Translating it yields CASKGRGTNEKLFF. This rearrangement joins TRBV2 to TRBJ1-4; TRBD1 is a possible D gene (5 bases). Germline V gene data show CDR1 as SNHLY and CDR2 as FYNNEI. V dropped 7 bases and J dropped 2 bases, with 11 bases sitting between them. The CDR3 has 14 amino acids.

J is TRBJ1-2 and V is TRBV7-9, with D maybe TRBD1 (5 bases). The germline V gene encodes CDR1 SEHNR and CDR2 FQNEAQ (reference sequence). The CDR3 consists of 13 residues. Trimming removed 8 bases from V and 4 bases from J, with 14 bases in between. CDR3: CASGSQGTYGYTF. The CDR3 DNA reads TGTGCCAGCGGATCCCAGGGAACCTATGGCTACACCTTC.